Listed below are T cell receptor beta chains from one sample, sequenced in a study of blood T cell repertoires in COVID-19. Produced via immunoSEQ multiplex PCR; TCRdb's table is partial and in-frame only. Of 40,000 to 60,000 clones in the sample, about 88% are singletons; the top ten hold 4% to 5.5%. Material: peripheral blood. The receptors here all came from a man aged 45-65 years with active COVID-19. Both conserved end residues are part of each CDR3.

v_gene	j_gene	CDR3aa
TRBV11-3	TRBJ1-3	CASSRQGGGNTIYF
TRBV2	TRBJ2-3	CASTYSGDTQYF
TRBV15	TRBJ2-3	CATSKGQGADTQYF
TRBV3-1/TRBV3-2	TRBJ2-3	CASGLAGYYTQYF
TRBV5-1	TRBJ2-7	CASSLAAGGSEQYF
TRBV15	TRBJ2-2	CATSRGGRLSGELFF
TRBV5-6	TRBJ2-1	CASSPPRGGSYNEQFF
TRBV10-2	TRBJ1-1	CASSESTGENTEAFF
TRBV5-1	TRBJ2-2	CASSLVSGINTGELFF
TRBV7-8	TRBJ2-3	CASTQLGGTSGPRTDTQYF
TRBV4-3	TRBJ2-1	CASSQDSGGVEQFF
TRBV6-4	TRBJ1-3	CASSGDTSGNTIYF
TRBV7-9	TRBJ1-4	CASSTRDRGTNEKLFF
TRBV4-1	TRBJ2-2	CASSHPGGGYTGELFF
TRBV10-3	TRBJ2-7	CAISAGPGQGSYEQYF
TRBV27	TRBJ1-1	CASSLSPQTGANTEAFF
TRBV2	TRBJ1-6	CASSVQGVSWSPLHF
TRBV7-2	TRBJ2-6	CASSFGDRAPTGANVLTF
TRBV2	TRBJ2-7	CASRVGTVYEQYF
TRBV6-6	TRBJ2-2	CASSYSLLGGTGELFF
TRBV7-2	TRBJ1-5	CASSLVMGGDQPQHF
TRBV6-4	TRBJ2-3	CASSDIPRDTQYF
TRBV5-1	TRBJ2-1	CASRQGRNEQFF
TRBV2	TRBJ2-7	CASSPGQGRGTYEQYF
TRBV5-5	TRBJ1-2	CASSLAWGQSNYGYTF
TRBV11-2	TRBJ2-1	CASSLLLLATNEQFF
TRBV4-3	TRBJ1-1	CASSPRQGSSTEAFF
TRBV5-6	TRBJ1-2	CASSLDRAFGYTF
TRBV10-1	TRBJ2-7	CASRGTGTSGYEQYF
TRBV19	TRBJ2-3	CASSIDLPTGTNTQYF
TRBV18	TRBJ2-1	CASSLWGGPYNEQFF
TRBV3-1/TRBV3-2	TRBJ1-1	CASSPYEGSAAFF
TRBV5-4	TRBJ2-7	CASSGEVTSGYEQYF
TRBV5-1	TRBJ2-3	CASSLEGAEADTQYF
TRBV6-2/TRBV6-3	TRBJ2-1	CASSQGAGASYNEQFF
TRBV4-1	TRBJ1-2	CASSILTGANYGYTF
TRBV6-6	TRBJ1-1	CASSYSWGQGNTEAFF
TRBV18	TRBJ2-6	CASSLSGSGANVLTF
TRBV5-1	TRBJ2-7	CASSLAGTGAYEQYF
TRBV6-6	TRBJ1-1	CASSPPTENTEAFF
TRBV7-2	TRBJ1-6	CASSLTGGNSYNSPLHF
TRBV6-2/TRBV6-3	TRBJ2-2	CASSTRDIRYTGELFF
TRBV5-1	TRBJ2-7	CASSEDTSLLYEQYF
TRBV7-8	TRBJ2-7	CASSLAAGTVGYEQYF
TRBV6-5	TRBJ1-2	CASSSLSGVGYTF
TRBV6-5	TRBJ1-1	CASSSSGQPNTEAFF
TRBV4-1	TRBJ2-6	CASSQDPGQVSGANVLTF
TRBV28	TRBJ1-2	CASSLSGRGQGYTF
TRBV29-1	TRBJ1-1	CSATTGLNTEAFF
TRBV2	TRBJ1-4	CASRGLEATNEKLFF
TRBV10-3	TRBJ2-2	CAVGTGTGGTGELFF
TRBV24-1	TRBJ2-5	CATSDSKARETQYF
TRBV9	TRBJ2-3	CASSPPLWRGGRVTDTQYF
TRBV24-1	TRBJ2-5	CATSEPGGETQYF
TRBV10-2	TRBJ2-5	CASSESGGETQYF
TRBV27	TRBJ1-2	CASSPQGDLNYGYTF
TRBV3-1/TRBV3-2	TRBJ2-3	CASSQDHTGETTDTQYF
TRBV12-5	TRBJ1-4	CASGLGLGSGEKLFF
TRBV3-1/TRBV3-2	TRBJ2-5	CASSQETGTRSETQYF